This entry lists 20 T cell receptor beta chains sequenced from one sample in a study of radiotherapy plus CTLA-4 blockade in lung cancer. Clones were sequenced by immunoSEQ multiplex PCR, and TCRdb holds only the in-frame ones, with some missing. The repertoire has tens of thousands of clones, 70% to 85% of them found once; the top ten carry around a sixth. Sample: peripheral blood, taken from a patient treated with radiotherapy plus ipilimumab. The receptor set was obtained from a human donor with non-small cell lung cancer who had a complete response to radiotherapy plus ipilimumab.

This rearrangement joins TRBV7-9 to TRBJ1-1, with a tentative D call TRBD1 (5 bases). The CDR3 covers 14 residues. Per the germline V gene, CDR1 is SEHNR and CDR2 is FQNEAQ (reference sequence). V lost 3 bases and J 2 bases, leaving 10 bases between the germline ends. The CDR3 protein is CASSFAGPNTEAFF. The CDR3 DNA follows: TGTGCCAGCAGCTTTGCAGGGCCTAACACTGAAGCTTTCTTT.

The chain carries TRBV2 and TRBJ2-1; 9 bases line up with TRBD2. CDR3 length: 13 amino acids. Losses at the gene ends were 7 bases for V and 9 bases for J; bases not matched to a gene: 7. CDR1 SNHLY and CDR2 FYNNEI come from the germline V gene. DNA for the CDR3: TGTGCCAGCACAGGCGGGGGGGCTGCTGAGCAGTTCTTC. Translation gives CASTGGGAAEQFF.

In its sample, this clone was seen a few times. The chain has TRBV9 and TRBJ2-5; a possible D gene is TRBD2 (7 bases). With 4 bases removed from V and 5 bases from J, the gap between germline ends came to 15 bases. This CDR3 region has 14 residues. Germline values: CDR1 SGDLS, CDR2 YYNGEE. CDR3 DNA sequence: TGTGCCAGCAGCCCCGGGGGGCTCGGGGAGACCCAGTACTTC. Its translation is CASSPGGLGETQYF.

This clone was found a few times. The V and J genes are TRBV7-2 and TRBJ2-6, with 10 nucleotides matching TRBD1. The CDR3 has 18 residues. Looked up from germline, CDR1 is SGHTA and CDR2 is FQGNSA. Losses at the gene ends were 2 bases for V and 2 bases for J; bases not matched to a gene: 6. CDR3 sequence: CASSLRAGTGAGANVLTF. The CDR3 DNA reads TGTGCCAGCAGCTTAAGAGCCGGGACAGGGGCTGGGGCCAACGTCCTGACTTTC.

The chain combines TRBV6-5 with TRBJ1-2; 8 bases agree with TRBD1. This CDR3 contains 14 residues. Germline trimming cut 8 bases from V and 5 bases from J; bases unmatched to any gene: 10. Germline-derived CDR1 and CDR2 are MNHEY and SVGAGI. CDR3 DNA sequence: TGTGCCAGCGCCAGGGGGCGGGGGCCTTATGGCTACACCTTC. This translates into CASARGRGPYGYTF.

The rearrangement links TRBV4-3 to TRBJ2-4; 9 bases fit TRBD1. The CDR3 is 15 amino acids. Germline lookup yields CDR1 LGHNA and CDR2 YSLEER. The V and J ends lost 2 bases and 6 bases, in that order; junction bases with no gene match: 5. CDR3 bases: TGCGCCAGCAGCCAAAGTGGACAGGGGTCAAACATTCAGTACTTC. It is translated as CASSQSGQGSNIQYF.

The chain couples TRBV9 to TRBJ1-1; 7 positions agree with TRBD1. The CDR3 consists of 12 residues. The germline V gene has CDR1 SGDLS and CDR2 YYNGEE. Unmatched junction bases numbered 11, after V lost 4 bases and J lost 14 bases. The CDR3 DNA follows: TGTGCCAGCAGCCCTTGGACAGGAGGATCCTTCTTT. This encodes CASSPWTGGSFF. Using reference TRBV9 and TRBJ1-1 for the parts outside the CDR3, the full variable domain is DSGVTQTPKHLITATGQRVTLRCSPRSGDLSVYWYQQSLDQGLQFLIQYYNGEERAKGNILERFSAQQFPDLHSELNLSSLELGDSALYFCASSPWTGGSFFGQGTRLTVV.

This clone has a single count. This sequence joins TRBV9 and TRBJ2-3; 8 bases fit TRBD1. Germline CDR1 is SGDLS and CDR2 is YYNGEE. The CDR3 has 14 residues. The junction had 2 bases not matched to a gene; V was cut back by 5 bases and J by 0 bases. This CDR3 is CASSRDRSTDTQYF. The DNA for the CDR3 is TGTGCCAGCAGTCGGGACAGGAGCACAGATACGCAGTATTTT. Combining the CDR3 with reference TRBV9 and TRBJ2-3 gives the whole variable domain DSGVTQTPKHLITATGQRVTLRCSPRSGDLSVYWYQQSLDQGLQFLIQYYNGEERAKGNILERFSAQQFPDLHSELNLSSLELGDSALYFCASSRDRSTDTQYFGPGTRLTVL.

The chain recombines TRBV29-1 with TRBJ2-7; D gene uncertain. Germline V gene sequence: CDR1 SQVTM, CDR2 ANQGSEA. Trimming removed 6 bases at V and 7 bases at J, with 16 bases between. This CDR3 spans 12 amino acids. The CDR3 sequence: CSVEPISWEQYV. The CDR3 DNA follows: TGCAGCGTGGAACCCATCTCGTGGGAGCAGTACGTC.

V usage is TRBV27 and J usage is TRBJ2-3; the D gene is possibly TRBD2 (5 bases). The ends were cut back, 2 bases at V and 6 bases at J, with 18 bases in the middle. Germline V lookup: CDR1 MNHEY, CDR2 SMNVEV (reference sequence). The CDR3 totals 16 residues. CDR3 sequence: CASSLGIATLGDTQYF. The CDR3 DNA follows: TGTGCCAGCAGTTTAGGGATAGCGACCTTGGGCGATACGCAGTATTTT.

This clone is a singleton in its sample. CDR3 region: CASSLTFEAFF. The CDR3 DNA is TGTGCCAGCAGCCTAACTTTTGAAGCTTTCTTT. The chain joins TRBV28 to TRBJ1-1, with unresolved D. Trimming removed 6 bases at V and 7 bases at J, with 9 bases between. CDR3 length: 11 amino acids. Per germline, CDR1 MDHEN and CDR2 SYDVKM.

The chain carries TRBV18 and TRBJ2-1; 12 nucleotides match TRBD2. This CDR3 has 16 amino acids. V dropped 3 bases and J dropped 7; count of bases not matched to a gene: 7. The germline gives CDR1 KGHSH, CDR2 LQKENI. The DNA of the CDR3 is TGTGCCAGCTCACCGGCCGGTCTAGCGGGAGGGAATGAGCAGTTCTTC. Translated: CASSPAGLAGGNEQFF. The full variable domain, in which reference TRBV18 and TRBJ2-1 provide the parts outside the CDR3, is NAGVMQNPRHLVRRRGQEARLRCSPMKGHSHVYWYRQLPEEGLKFMVYLQKENIIDESGMPKERFSAEFPKEGPSILRIQQVVRGDSAAYFCASSPAGLAGGNEQFFGPGTRLTVL.

The rearrangement links TRBV29-1 to TRBJ2-1, with TRBD1 as a possible D gene (6 bases). The V and J ends lost 4 bases and 8 bases respectively, with 18 bases between them. CDR1 and CDR2 from the germline V gene are SQVTM and ANQGSEA. The CDR3 has 14 amino acids. The CDR3: CSVGRSGVGDEQFF. Written as DNA, the CDR3 is TGCAGCGTTGGGCGGTCAGGGGTGGGGGATGAGCAGTTCTTC.

The rearrangement links TRBV6-4 to TRBJ1-2, with 7 bases matching TRBD1. With V trimmed by 6 bases and J by 7 bases, 11 bases remained unmatched. CDR1 and CDR2 (germline): MRHNA, SNTAGT. There are 14 residues in the CDR3. CDR3 residues: CASRPEVGGGGYTF. The CDR3 DNA is TGTGCCAGCAGACCTGAGGTAGGGGGCGGTGGCTACACCTTC.

This clone was picked up one time. The chain couples TRBV30 to TRBJ2-1, with a possible D match to TRBD1 (5 bases). This CDR3 spans 13 amino acids. V dropped 1 base and J dropped 6 bases, with 10 bases sitting between them. Germline assignment: CDR1 GTSNPN and CDR2 SVGIG (reference sequence). The CDR3 loop reads CAWSEGRPNEQFF. CDR3 DNA sequence: TGTGCCTGGAGTGAGGGGCGTCCCAATGAGCAGTTCTTC.

The V call is TRBV19, the J call TRBJ1-5; 8 nucleotides match TRBD1. The CDR3 is made up of 13 amino acids. After removal of 4 bases from V and 7 bases from J, the junction contained 3 bases not matched to a gene. Germline CDR1 is LNHDA and CDR2 is SQIVND (reference sequence). The CDR3 DNA reads as TGTGCCAGTAGTACAGACAGGGGACAGCCCCAGCATTTT. It translates to CASSTDRGQPQHF.

This chain joins TRBV6-4 and TRBJ2-1; 8 bases are a match to TRBD2. Germline V gene sequence: CDR1 MRHNA, CDR2 SNTAGT. The J segment lost 4 bases and the V segment lost 2 bases, leaving 7 bases of the junction unmatched. The CDR3 spans 16 residues. CDR3 sequence: CASSDRSGGNYNEQFF. CDR3 DNA sequence: TGTGCCAGCAGTGACAGGAGCGGGGGAAATTACAATGAGCAGTTCTTC.

The V call is TRBV19, the J call TRBJ1-5, with a weak D call TRBD1 (6 bases). Trimming stripped 7 bases from V and 0 bases from J, with 16 bases between. This CDR3 contains 16 residues. Germline V gene sequence: CDR1 LNHDA, CDR2 SQIVND (reference sequence). This CDR3 is CASTTGGTYSNQPQHF. For the CDR3, the DNA is TGTGCCAGTACCACGGGGGGCACTTATAGCAATCAGCCCCAGCATTTT.

The rearrangement joins TRBV7-6 to TRBJ1-2, with 7 bases aligning to TRBD1. The trim removed 5 bases at V and 2 bases at J, leaving 11 bases unmatched. Per the germline V gene, CDR1 is SGHVS and CDR2 is FNYEAQ. This CDR3 is 16 amino acids long. Here the CDR3 DNA reads TGTGCCAGCAGCCCTACTAGGACAGGCTGGAACTATGGCTACACCTTC. Its translation: CASSPTRTGWNYGYTF.

Comment on this clone: One junction end disagrees with the germline gene, perhaps due to a read error. The chain combines TRBV9 with TRBJ1-3, with 10 bases identical to TRBD1. The CDR3 length is 16 residues. Germline CDR1 and CDR2: SGDLS and YYNGEE. CDR3 sequence reads: CVSSATGTGAGNTIYF. In DNA, the CDR3 is TGTGTCAGCAGCGCAACCGGGACAGGGGCTGGAAACACCATATATTTT.